This T cell receptor (beta chain) was sequenced for a study of blood T cell repertoires in COVID-19 (dated by TCRdb to the early 2020s). Regarding the complete study: Samples covering the acute and convalescent phases of COVID-19 were provided by collaborators in the United States, Italy and Spain. The material from the prospective study consisted of cDNA or gDNA derived from T cells, B-cell-depleted T cells, or PBMCs. The dataset comprised deeply sampled blood TCRbeta repertoires from subjects exposed to, actively infected with, or recovered from COVID-19. A freely available public database, intended as a resource for researchers studying the immune response to SARS-CoV-2, is where the repertoires were released. The samples were drawn from the first 160 participants of the ongoing ImmuneRACE study and from more than 1,000 subjects provided by 6 global collaborators. Sample metadata almost always included a de-identified subject ID, COVID-19 status, age in years and sex. HLA class I and class II types, where available, came from metadata supplied by the sample provider rather than from assay-based typing. What the research found in general, with its limitations: Clinical and demographic metadata were provided uncurated, with the amount varying by source and participant.

Whole blood was collected in K2EDTA tubes by collaborating institutions according to the institutions' own protocols. For TCRbeta analysis, collaborators shipped samples as frozen whole blood, isolated PBMCs, or DNA extracted from either of those sample types. Concerning this clone: Its binding antigen is unknown. No base-level quality is on record; no much larger clone is a single base apart.

The immunoSEQ Assay, a bias-controlled multiplex PCR, was used to amplify TCRbeta CDR3 regions from genomic DNA. The original pipeline was this. Nucleated cell counts per sample were estimated from amplification of reference gene primers within the assay. Sequence reads were collapsed and filtered to measure the absolute abundance of every unique TCRbeta CDR3 rearrangement. Productive Simpson clonality was computed per sample as the square root of Simpson's diversity index over productive rearrangements. TCRdb took over this immuneACCESS table, retaining in-frame rearrangements with V and J assigned. Such tables are incomplete; in checked studies, under half of the missing clones stem from an unresolved V gene, and the remainder is unexplained. The V and J calls and clone size were taken over from that table, and D and trimming were inferred from the DNA. Across this sample there are more than 60,000 clones, with roughly 84% seen only once. Jointly, the top ten make up around 3.4% of the sample.

The sequence was collected from a man aged 45 to 65 with acute or convalescent COVID-19. The sample was peripheral blood.

For the CDR3, the sequence is CAIRRDRHSPLHF. The nucleotides read TGTGCCATCCGCCGGGACAGGCATTCACCCCTCCACTTT. The V gene is TRBV10-3 and the J gene is TRBJ1-6, with 8 middle bases fitting TRBD1. Reading from cysteine to phenylalanine, the CDR3 counts 13 amino acids. Only the CDR3 part of the read is kept: 39 bases, read in frame from the first base. CDR1 and CDR2 are drawn from the germline V gene: ENHRY, SYGVKD. From V the trimming removes 8 bases and from J it removes 8 bases, while the gene matches leave 5 bases of the junction unaccounted for.